This T cell receptor beta chain comes out of a study of shared clonotypes between healthy human individuals. Comments on this clone: Its cognate antigen is unknown.

The authors split each subset's genomic DNA evenly across several immunoSEQ plates. Sorted-subset replicate PCRs used 200 ng DNA, tens of thousands of T cell genomes. Method: immunoSEQ multiplex PCR; TCRdb's copy keeps in-frame clones and lacks some. The sample consists of roughly 1,500,000 clones, 98% of them appearing once. Every donor was a Caucasian adult from Nashville, Tennessee. Study-level results: A reduction in generation probabilities was seen for non-shared clonotypes relative to those shared by all four donors.

What was sequenced was naive CD4+ T cells sorted from blood. Regarding subset: CD45RA+ positively selected. The TCR originated in a man aged 30 to 45 in good health.

CDR3 loop: CASSSGNTDTQYF. CDR3 nucleotide sequence: TGTGCCAGCAGCAGTGGGAACACAGATACGCAGTATTTT. J is TRBJ2-3 and V is TRBV7-3, with unresolved D. The CDR3 runs to 13 residues. Trimming stripped 5 bases from V and 2 bases from J, with 8 bases between. Germline V gives CDR1 SGHTA, CDR2 FQGTGA.